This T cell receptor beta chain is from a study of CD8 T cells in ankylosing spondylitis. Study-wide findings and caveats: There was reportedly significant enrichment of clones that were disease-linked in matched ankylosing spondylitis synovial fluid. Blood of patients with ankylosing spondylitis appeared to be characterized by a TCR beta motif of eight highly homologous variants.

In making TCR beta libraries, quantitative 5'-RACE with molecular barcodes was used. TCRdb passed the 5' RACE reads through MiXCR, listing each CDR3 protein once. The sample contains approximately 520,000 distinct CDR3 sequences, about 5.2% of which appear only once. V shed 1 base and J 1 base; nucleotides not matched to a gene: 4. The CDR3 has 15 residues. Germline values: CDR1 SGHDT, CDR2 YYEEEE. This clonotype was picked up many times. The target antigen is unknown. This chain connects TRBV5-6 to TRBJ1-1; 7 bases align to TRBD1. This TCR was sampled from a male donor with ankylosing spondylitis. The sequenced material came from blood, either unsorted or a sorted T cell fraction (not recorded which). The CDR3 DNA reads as TGTGCCAGCAGCTTGATGGGACAGCAGAACACTGAAGCTTTCTTT. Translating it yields CASSLMGQQNTEAFF.